These 23 T cell receptor beta chains were sequenced from one sample in a study of blood T cell repertoires in COVID-19. The assay was immunoSEQ multiplex PCR, and TCRdb's table has in-frame clones only and misses some. Here the sample spans a few hundred thousand clones, 80% to 90% being singletons. Sample: peripheral blood. These receptors were taken from a woman between 40 and 55 years old who had recovered from COVID-19.

This rearrangement joins TRBV23-1 to TRBJ2-3; 9 positions agree with TRBD2. Being an ORF, TRBV23-1 has a function that is uncertain. The CDR3 totals 15 residues. With 9 bases clipped from V and 2 bases from J, the junction kept 9 bases outside the gene matches. The chain's CDR3 is CARRGRLAATDTQYF. DNA for the CDR3: TGCGCCAGGAGAGGGAGACTAGCGGCCACAGATACGCAGTATTTT.

The chain uses TRBV5-1 and TRBJ1-4; D ambiguous. This CDR3 has 16 residues. The germline V and J ends were trimmed by 4 bases and 8 bases, with 21 bases remaining between them. Germline CDR1 and CDR2: SGHRS and YFSETQ. CDR3 nucleotides: TGCGCCAGCAGCCCGGCCCCGACCGATCCGCGGGAAAAACTGTTTTTT. This gives the protein CASSPAPTDPREKLFF.

The J gene is TRBJ2-1, the V gene TRBV11-2; 10 positions match TRBD1. The germline V gene encodes CDR1 SGHAT and CDR2 FQNNGV. Trimming cost V 5 bases and J 6 bases; bases outside gene matches: 4. This CDR3 comprises 14 residues. The CDR3 spells CASSTRTGGNEQFF. In DNA, the CDR3 is TGTGCCAGCAGCACTCGGACAGGGGGCAATGAGCAGTTCTTC.

The V gene is TRBV25-1, the J gene TRBJ2-5; D might be TRBD1 (5 bases). Trimming left V 5 bases short and J 5 bases short, with 18 bases between. Germline assignment: CDR1 MGHDK and CDR2 SYGVNS. The CDR3 has 15 amino acids. CDR3 sequence reads: CASSFLGQGRETQYF. As DNA, the CDR3 is TGTGCCAGCAGTTTCCTAGGGCAGGGCCGGGAGACCCAGTACTTC.

The rearrangement uses TRBV3-1 (or the pseudogene TRBV3-2) and TRBJ1-2, with 7 nucleotides matching TRBD1. J lost 5 bases, V lost 3 bases, and 3 bases had no gene match. CDR3 length: 13 amino acids. Germline CDR1 is LGHDT and CDR2 is YNNKEL (reference sequence). The DNA for the CDR3 is TGTGCCAGCAGCCAGACAGGGCATTATGGCTACACCTTC. Translation: CASSQTGHYGYTF.

The V call is TRBV5-1, the J call TRBJ2-1, with 11 bases that match TRBD2. The CDR3 loop spans 15 amino acids. V was clipped by 4 bases and J by 8 bases; unmatched bases: 8. Germline CDR1 SGHRS, CDR2 YFSETQ. The CDR3 DNA reads TGCGCCAGCAGCCAGACTAGCGGGATTTGGGATGAGCAGTTCTTC. It is translated as CASSQTSGIWDEQFF.

This chain connects TRBV4-2 to TRBJ2-5; possible D gene TRBD2, 6 bases. V gave up 0 bases and J gave up 4 bases, with 9 bases separating them. The germline gives CDR1 LGHNA, CDR2 YNFKEQ. The length of the CDR3 is 14 residues. This CDR3 is CASSQDLALETQYF. The CDR3 DNA reads as TGTGCCAGCAGCCAAGATCTAGCGCTAGAGACCCAGTACTTC.

The rearrangement links TRBV12-3 or TRBV12-4 to TRBJ2-2; D uncertain. The CDR3 sequence is 13 residues long. V dropped 7 bases and J dropped 4 bases, with 10 bases sitting between them. Here the CDR3 DNA reads TGTGCCAGCAAAGTAGGCGGCACCGGGGAGCTGTTTTTT. This sequence encodes CASKVGGTGELFF.

This rearrangement joins TRBV11-3 to TRBJ1-2, with 7 positions matching TRBD1. Per germline, CDR1 SGHNT and CDR2 YENEEA. Trimming removed 0 bases from V and 4 bases from J; junction bases left unmatched: 2. The CDR3 length is 14 residues. CDR3 nucleotides: TGTGCCAGCAGCTTAGATACAGGGGCCTATGGCTACACCTTC. Residues: CASSLDTGAYGYTF.

The chain carries TRBV3-1 (or the pseudogene TRBV3-2) and TRBJ2-5; 8 bases match TRBD2. J lost 7 bases, V lost 0 bases, and 10 bases had no gene match. Germline V gene sequence: CDR1 LGHDT, CDR2 YNNKEL (reference sequence). The CDR3 is 16 amino acids. The CDR3 reads CASSQESGGIEVTQYF. The CDR3 nucleotides are TGTGCCAGCAGCCAAGAAAGCGGGGGAATTGAGGTGACCCAGTACTTC.

The chain has TRBV19 and TRBJ1-2; 12 bases fit TRBD1. The CDR3 is made up of 15 amino acids. V lost 6 bases, J lost 2 bases, and 4 bases stayed unmatched. The germline V gene encodes CDR1 LNHDA and CDR2 SQIVND (reference sequence). CDR3 sequence reads: CASRGQGAPNYGYTF. The CDR3 DNA sequence: TGTGCCAGTAGGGGACAGGGGGCGCCGAACTATGGCTACACCTTC.

For this clone: This specimen includes other DNA sequences encoding the same CDR3. The rearrangement joins TRBV28 to TRBJ2-6, with a tentative D call TRBD1 (6 bases). Germline loops: CDR1 MDHEN, CDR2 SYDVKM. V was clipped by 2 bases and J by 4 bases, with 6 bases between them. This CDR3 contains 14 residues. In DNA form, the CDR3 reads TGTGCCAGCAGTTTAGGGGGCGGGGCCAACGTCCTGACTTTC. It yields the protein CASSLGGGANVLTF. The whole variable domain, filled in from reference TRBV28 and TRBJ2-6, reads DVKVTQSSRYLVKRTGEKVFLECVQDMDHENMFWYRQDPGLGLRLIYFSYDVKMKEKGDIPEGYSVSREKKERFSLILESASTNQTSMYLCASSLGGGANVLTFGAGSRLTVL.

This chain connects TRBV18 to TRBJ2-2; possibly TRBD1 for D (5 bases). Trimming stripped 3 bases from V and 0 bases from J, with 11 bases between. Germline V gives CDR1 KGHSH, CDR2 LQKENI. The CDR3 extends over 16 amino acids. CDR3: CASSPQGSPNTGELFF. CDR3 nucleotides: TGTGCCAGCTCACCTCAGGGATCGCCGAACACCGGGGAGCTGTTTTTT. Supplemented by reference TRBV18 and TRBJ2-2, the full variable domain reads NAGVMQNPRHLVRRRGQEARLRCSPMKGHSHVYWYRQLPEEGLKFMVYLQKENIIDESGMPKERFSAEFPKEGPSILRIQQVVRGDSAAYFCASSPQGSPNTGELFFGEGSRLTVL.

The chain has TRBV28 and TRBJ1-2; 8 nucleotides match TRBD1. With 7 bases clipped from V and 2 bases from J, the junction kept 12 bases outside the gene matches. Per the germline V gene, CDR1 is MDHEN and CDR2 is SYDVKM. This CDR3 region has 16 residues. The CDR3 sequence: CASIKRYRGVNYGYTF. Here the CDR3 DNA reads TGTGCCAGCATCAAGCGATACAGGGGGGTGAACTATGGCTACACCTTC.

The chain carries TRBV28 and TRBJ1-5; D not certain. Germline CDR1 MDHEN, CDR2 SYDVKM. V lost 3 bases to trimming and J lost 5 bases, with 5 bases between them. CDR3 length: 12 amino acids. The DNA for the CDR3 is TGTGCCAGCAGTTTGGGCTATCAGCCCCAGCATTTT. Its protein product is CASSLGYQPQHF.

The CDR3 reads CASSDLGGRTYNEQFF. The CDR3 nucleotides are TGTGCCAGCAGTGACTTGGGCGGGAGGACCTACAATGAGCAGTTCTTC. V and J are TRBV6-4 and TRBJ2-1; 8 bases fit TRBD2. The CDR3 covers 16 residues. The V gene end was trimmed by 1 base and the J gene end by 2 bases; junction bases not matched to a gene: 4. Germline V CDR1 and CDR2: MRHNA, SNTAGT.

This rearrangement joins TRBV28 to TRBJ2-1; the D is unclear. The CDR3 totals 13 residues. Germline CDR1 reads MDHEN; CDR2 reads SYDVKM. V was cut by 7 bases and J by 9 bases, with 16 bases left in between. Written as DNA, the CDR3 is TGTGCCAGCACCCTAAGCCCGCGCGGTGAGCAGTTCTTC. Amino acids: CASTLSPRGEQFF.

This chain links TRBV11-2 with TRBJ2-3, with 10 bases that match TRBD1. The germline gives CDR1 SGHAT, CDR2 FQNNGV. This CDR3 has 15 residues. V gave up 3 bases and J gave up 4 bases; unmatched junction bases: 4. In DNA form, the CDR3 reads TGTGCCAGCAGCTTTAGGGACAGGGGCCCAGATACGCAGTATTTT. Encoded protein: CASSFRDRGPDTQYF.

This clone was detected only once. The chain recombines TRBV12-5 with TRBJ1-5; D ambiguous. The germline V and J ends were trimmed by 6 bases and 4 bases, with 16 bases remaining between them. Germline V CDR1 and CDR2: LGHNT, FRNRAP. The CDR3 spans 15 residues. CDR3: CASGAFGVWNQPQHF. The DNA for the CDR3 is TGTGCTAGTGGGGCCTTCGGGGTATGGAATCAGCCCCAGCATTTT.

J is TRBJ2-5 and V is TRBV28, with 8 bases lining up with TRBD1. The CDR3 contains 13 residues. V shed 5 bases and J 4 bases; nucleotides not matched to a gene: 3. Germline assignment: CDR1 MDHEN and CDR2 SYDVKM. The CDR3 DNA is TGTGCCAGCAGTAAGACAGGGGCAGAGACCCAGTACTTC. Translated, it gives CASSKTGAETQYF. Full variable domain (missing parts from reference TRBV28 and TRBJ2-5): DVKVTQSSRYLVKRTGEKVFLECVQDMDHENMFWYRQDPGLGLRLIYFSYDVKMKEKGDIPEGYSVSREKKERFSLILESASTNQTSMYLCASSKTGAETQYFGPGTRLLVL.

V is TRBV12-3 or TRBV12-4 and J is TRBJ2-1; 7 bases line up with TRBD2. This CDR3 contains 13 residues. V gave up 8 bases and J gave up 4 bases; unmatched junction bases: 5. The chain's CDR3 is CASRSGTYNEQFF. The CDR3 DNA reads TGTGCCAGCCGAAGCGGGACTTACAATGAGCAGTTCTTC.

This clone was counted a few times. The chain couples TRBV7-9 to TRBJ1-2, with unresolved D. Trimming left V 1 base short and J 4 bases short, with 7 bases between. In germline, CDR1 is SEHNR, CDR2 FQNEAQ (reference sequence). This CDR3 spans 13 amino acids. CDR3 in amino acids: CASSLGAVYGYTF. The CDR3 region has the DNA TGTGCCAGCAGCTTAGGGGCAGTCTATGGCTACACCTTC.

This clone was counted between two and nine times. The chain is built from TRBV9 and TRBJ2-3; D might be TRBD2 (7 bases). This CDR3 has 14 residues. V lost 6 bases to trimming and J lost 3 bases, with 14 bases between them. Germline loops: CDR1 SGDLS, CDR2 YYNGEE. CDR3 protein: CASMGGGRTDTQYF. The CDR3 coding sequence is TGTGCCAGCATGGGGGGGGGCCGAACAGATACGCAGTATTTT.